One sample yielded the 6 T cell receptor beta chains listed below, sequenced in a study of Graves' ophthalmopathy and Graves' hyperthyroidism. Beta-chain TCR CDR3 regions were amplified from RNA transcripts. RT-PCR in the first round used HTBI primers; a second-round multiplex PCR followed. One entry per CDR3 protein results from TCRdb running MiXCR on the multiplex PCR reads. Among a few hundred thousand distinct CDR3 sequences, 17% were seen once, and the ten largest hold 2% to 2.5%. The sequencing input was peripheral blood. The receptors originated from an adult woman with stable Graves' hyperthyroidism.

Ten or more counts support this clonotype. The chain employs TRBV6-1 and TRBJ1-5, with TRBD1 as a possible D gene (5 bases). The CDR3 spans 13 residues. The ends were cut back, 5 bases at V and 5 bases at J, with 10 bases in the middle. Germline CDR1 is MNHNS and CDR2 is SASEGT. The CDR3 coding sequence is TGTGCCAGCAGTCCCAGGGTGGATCAGCCCCAGCATTTT. Translation gives CASSPRVDQPQHF.

This clonotype was counted at least ten times. The V call is TRBV4-1, the J call TRBJ2-5, with TRBD2 as a possible D gene (6 bases). V gave up 0 bases and J gave up 5 bases, with 13 bases separating them. Germline V CDR1 and CDR2: MGHRA, YSYEKL. The CDR3 extends over 15 amino acids. CDR3 residues: CASSQDSGRWETQYF. DNA for the CDR3: TGCGCCAGCAGCCAAGATTCGGGGAGGTGGGAGACCCAGTACTTC.

CDR3 sequence (DNA): TGTGCCAGCAGTTACTCGAGACAGGCCGGCTACACCTTC. It is translated as CASSYSRQAGYTF. The rearrangement joins TRBV6-5 to TRBJ1-2, with a weak D call TRBD1 (6 bases). The CDR3 spans 13 residues. CDR1 and CDR2 (germline): MNHEY, SVGAGI. Trimming cost V 0 bases and J 8 bases, with 10 bases left between them.

The sample holds many counts of this clonotype. The chain employs TRBV28 and TRBJ2-7, with D uncertain. The germline gives CDR1 MDHEN, CDR2 SYDVKM. Deletions cut 5 bases from V and 5 bases from J, with 10 bases between. The CDR3 has 12 residues. CDR3 nucleotides: TGTGCCAGCAGTCCCAGCCCCCACGAGCAGTACTTC. It translates to CASSPSPHEQYF.

This clonotype was found many times. This sequence joins TRBV11-2 and TRBJ2-7, with 8 bases fitting TRBD2. V gave up 3 bases and J gave up 0 bases; unmatched junction bases: 7. Per the germline V gene, CDR1 is SGHAT and CDR2 is FQNNGV. This CDR3 contains 16 residues. The CDR3 region has the DNA TGTGCCAGCAGCTTGTCCGGGGGGGGATACTCCTACGAGCAGTACTTC. This gives the protein CASSLSGGGYSYEQYF.

This clonotype was seen a handful of times. The V gene is TRBV19, the J gene TRBJ2-2, with D perhaps TRBD1 (5 bases). Germline V CDR1 and CDR2: LNHDA, SQIVND (reference sequence). The CDR3 covers 14 residues. The germline V and J ends were trimmed by 5 bases and 4 bases, with 11 bases remaining between them. The CDR3 spells CASSGAGRTGELFF. In nucleotides, the CDR3 is TGTGCCAGTAGTGGGGCAGGGCGCACCGGGGAGCTGTTTTTT.